This TCR beta chain derives from a study of coeliac disease. Study findings and constraints: Active celiac intraepithelial and lamina propria samples had lower TRB and TRG clonality than control samples.

This table comes from immunoSEQ multiplex PCR, and its TCRdb copy is limited to in-frame clones, with some not included. Among about 5,000 clones listed, about 70% were seen once. Germline values: CDR1 PRHDT, CDR2 FYEKMQ (reference sequence). CDR3 size: 14 residues. V dropped 5 bases and J dropped 4; count of bases not matched to a gene: 7. This clone was seen a few times. Its specificity is not known. V and J are TRBV13 and TRBJ1-1; 7 bases are a match to TRBD1. The sequence was obtained from a man aged 18 to 35 with celiac disease on a gluten-free diet. The specimen was lymphocytes from the gut lamina propria. Written as DNA, the CDR3 is TGTGCCAGCAGCCGAAACAGGGGAGGCACTGAAGCTTTCTTT. This encodes CASSRNRGGTEAFF.